This T cell receptor beta chain was sequenced in a study of cytomegalovirus exposure and HLA in healthy donors. Study-level results: It emerged from a later analysis that several of the most significant clusters appeared to be linked to common viral pathogens.

60 Vbeta and 13 Jbeta primers were used in PCR. TCRdb's copy holds only in-frame clones and misses some; the assay was immunoSEQ multiplex PCR. Its table lists around 76,000 clones. Points on this clone: Its specificity is unknown.

The clonotype comes from a boy younger than 18 in good health and CMV-seronegative. The sequenced sample was PBMCs.

CDR3 coding DNA: TGTGCCAGCAGCGCCCTTGACACTTCCACAAACTATGGCTACACCTTC. Translated: CASSALDTSTNYGYTF. The chain links TRBV9 to TRBJ1-2; D is ambiguous. The CDR3 has 16 residues. Germline V lookup: CDR1 SGDLS, CDR2 YYNGEE. The V end lost 3 bases, the J end lost 2 bases, and 17 bases lay between the germline ends.